These 27 T cell receptor beta chains were all obtained from the same sample, sequenced in a study of identical twins. TCRdb passed the 5' RACE reads through MiXCR, listing each CDR3 protein once. The sample has 1.5 million or so distinct CDR3 sequences; under 35% are singletons. Material for sequencing was cord blood. The receptors come from a newborn girl in good health.

There are a few counts of this clonotype. The V gene is TRBV5-6, the J gene TRBJ1-2; D is uncertain. Trimming left V 0 bases short and J 8 bases short, with 11 bases between. The CDR3 is 13 residues long. Germline V gene sequence: CDR1 SGHDT, CDR2 YYEEEE. The chain's CDR3 is CASSLAFGVGYTF. CDR3 DNA sequence: TGTGCCAGCAGCTTGGCCTTCGGTGTGGGCTACACCTTC.

This clonotype was counted a few times. The chain couples TRBV7-2 to TRBJ1-2, with a weak D call TRBD1 (5 bases). The CDR3 sequence is 14 residues long. Trimming removed 5 bases at V and 5 bases at J, with 15 bases between. Germline V gene data show CDR1 as SGHTA and CDR2 as FQGNSA. As DNA, the CDR3 is TGTGCCAGCAGCATCAAAGGGGAAGGGTATGGCTACACCTTC. Its translation: CASSIKGEGYGYTF.

This clonotype was observed at least ten times. The rearrangement uses TRBV5-1 and TRBJ2-1; TRBD1 matches at 9 bases. The CDR3 has 15 residues. The V and J ends lost 4 bases and 0 bases, in that order; junction bases with no gene match: 2. Germline V gene data show CDR1 as SGHRS and CDR2 as YFSETQ. The CDR3 spells CASSTGQGSYNEQFF. The CDR3 coding sequence is TGCGCCAGCAGCACGGGACAGGGCTCCTACAATGAGCAGTTCTTC.

This clonotype was recorded at least ten times. The chain links TRBV29-1 to TRBJ2-6; D perhaps matches TRBD2 (5 bases). Germline V gives CDR1 SQVTM, CDR2 ANQGSEA. V lost 5 bases, J lost 2 bases, and 7 bases lay in between. This CDR3 comprises 13 residues. The CDR3 loop reads CSVPGTGANVLTF. CDR3 DNA: TGCAGCGTTCCGGGAACTGGGGCCAACGTCCTGACTTTC.

The V gene is TRBV7-2, the J gene TRBJ2-6, with D possibly matching TRBD2 (6 bases). CDR1 SGHTA and CDR2 FQGNSA come from the germline V gene. The CDR3 spans 19 residues. V gave up 3 bases and J gave up 0 bases, with 18 bases separating them. CDR3 sequence: CASSFRLGITLSGANVLTF. In DNA form, the CDR3 reads TGTGCCAGCAGCTTCCGACTAGGGATTACTCTCTCTGGGGCCAACGTCCTGACTTTC.

This clonotype was detected a few times. CDR3 bases: TGTGCCAGCAGTGGGTCAGGACAGTCCTACAATGAGCAGTTCTTC. Translation: CASSGSGQSYNEQFF. The gene calls are TRBV2 and TRBJ2-1; maybe TRBD1 (6 bases). The germline V gene has CDR1 SNHLY and CDR2 FYNNEI. The CDR3 has 15 residues. The V end was cut by 4 bases, the J end by 1 base, with 11 bases between.

The V and J genes are TRBV20-1 and TRBJ1-3, with a possible D match to TRBD1 (6 bases). Trimming pared 6 bases from V and 4 bases from J, leaving 10 bases between. Per the germline V gene, CDR1 is DFQATT and CDR2 is SNEGSKA (reference sequence). The CDR3 length is 12 residues. Here the CDR3 reads CSAQGGGNTIYF. The CDR3 DNA follows: TGCAGTGCCCAAGGGGGGGGAAACACCATATATTTT.

The count of this clonotype is one. The genes are TRBV10-3 and TRBJ1-6; TRBD1 might be the D (6 bases). From germline, CDR1 is ENHRY and CDR2 SYGVKD. The CDR3 has 16 residues. Trimming removed 2 bases from V and 0 bases from J, with 8 bases in between. The CDR3 DNA reads as TGTGCCATCAGTGAGAGAGGGGGCTCCTATAATTCACCCCTCCACTTT. This sequence encodes CAISERGGSYNSPLHF.

The rearrangement uses TRBV7-2 and TRBJ1-1, with D unclear. CDR3 length: 12 residues. The germline V gene has CDR1 SGHTA and CDR2 FQGNSA. Trimming took 8 bases from V and 6 from J, leaving 13 bases between them. CDR3 protein: CASLARNPEAFF. The CDR3 coding sequence is TGTGCCAGCTTAGCTCGAAATCCTGAAGCTTTCTTT.

In its sample, this clonotype was seen a few times. The CDR3 sequence: CASSAGQGMTEQYF. The CDR3 DNA sequence: TGTGCCAGCAGTGCGGGACAGGGTATGACGGAGCAGTACTTC. The V gene is TRBV28, the J gene TRBJ2-5; 9 nucleotides align to TRBD1. V gave up 5 bases and J gave up 11 bases; unmatched junction bases: 12. CDR1 MDHEN and CDR2 SYDVKM come from the germline V gene. This CDR3 contains 14 residues. Full variable domain (outside the CDR3, taken from reference TRBV28 and TRBJ2-5): DVKVTQSSRYLVKRTGEKVFLECVQDMDHENMFWYRQDPGLGLRLIYFSYDVKMKEKGDIPEGYSVSREKKERFSLILESASTNQTSMYLCASSAGQGMTEQYFGPGTRLLVL.

This clonotype was recorded many times. V is TRBV3-1 and J is TRBJ2-7; no clear D gene. Per germline, CDR1 LGHDT and CDR2 YNNKEL (reference sequence). The CDR3 consists of 12 residues. Trimming took off 1 base at V and 2 bases at J, with 3 bases between the two ends. The CDR3 sequence: CASSQVTYEQYF. The DNA of the CDR3 is TGTGCCAGCAGCCAAGTCACCTACGAGCAGTACTTC.

This chain joins TRBV20-1 and TRBJ2-3; 7 bases align to TRBD2. The V gene's germline CDR1 is DFQATT and CDR2 SNEGSKA (reference sequence). Trimming at V came to 0 bases and at J to 6 bases, leaving 9 bases not matched to a gene. The CDR3 is 15 amino acids. For the CDR3, the DNA is TGCAGTGCTAGAGACGACCGGGGGGACTTCGATACGCAGTATTTT. It specifies CSARDDRGDFDTQYF.

A word on this clonotype: A junction boundary mismatches the germline segment, possibly from a read error. V is TRBV12-3 or TRBV12-4 and J is TRBJ2-7; 11 nucleotides match TRBD2. The CDR3 is 15 amino acids. CDR3 nucleotide sequence: TGTGTCAGCACTACAACTAGCGGGGGATTCTACGAGCAGTACTTC. Its protein product is CVSTTTSGGFYEQYF.

The rearrangement links TRBV28 to TRBJ2-7, with D possibly matching TRBD2 (5 bases). This CDR3 has 14 residues. Germline-derived CDR1 and CDR2 are MDHEN and SYDVKM. The germline V and J ends were trimmed by 6 bases and 4 bases, with 16 bases remaining between them. In DNA form, the CDR3 reads TGTGCCAGCAGAAGAGGAGTGGGAGCGTACGAGCAGTACTTC. It codes for CASRRGVGAYEQYF.

There are many counts of this clonotype. This chain connects TRBV7-2 to TRBJ1-2; D gene uncertain. The V and J ends lost 1 base and 1 base respectively, with 7 bases between them. The germline CDR1 and CDR2 sequences are SGHTA and FQGNSA. The CDR3 extends over 14 amino acids. The CDR3 DNA reads as TGTGCCAGCAGCTTAGTCACCGTTAACTATGGCTACACCTTC. It yields the protein CASSLVTVNYGYTF. Full variable domain (outside the CDR3, taken from reference TRBV7-2 and TRBJ1-2): GAGVSQSPSNKVTEKGKDVELRCDPISGHTALYWYRQSLGQGLEFLIYFQGNSAPDKSGLPSDRFSAERTGGSVSTLTIQRTQQEDSAVYLCASSLVTVNYGYTFGSGTRLTVV.

The chain carries TRBV2 and TRBJ1-5; perhaps TRBD1 as D (6 bases). CDR3 length equals 13 residues. The V end lost 9 bases, the J end lost 7 bases, and 16 bases lay between the germline ends. CDR1 is SNHLY, CDR2 FYNNEI, per germline. The CDR3, as DNA: TGTGCCAGTACGCGACAGGTACCACAGCCCCAGCATTTT. As protein: CASTRQVPQPQHF.

The table lists this clonotype with a few counts. The V and J genes are TRBV20-1 and TRBJ2-3; 9 nucleotides line up with TRBD2. From germline, CDR1 is DFQATT and CDR2 SNEGSKA (reference sequence). With V trimmed by 5 bases and J by 7 bases, 10 bases remained unmatched. The CDR3 is made up of 14 amino acids. CDR3 loop: CSAPSGVPKNTQYF. The CDR3 DNA follows: TGCAGTGCTCCTAGCGGGGTCCCAAAAAATACGCAGTATTTT.

There are a few counts of this clonotype. The chain carries TRBV13 and TRBJ2-4; 10 bases are a match to TRBD2. V was pared by 7 bases and J by 7 bases, with 7 bases of the junction left unmatched. Germline CDR1 and CDR2: PRHDT and FYEKMQ (reference sequence). The CDR3 totals 14 residues. The CDR3: CASTHSGGANIQYF. The CDR3 DNA follows: TGTGCCAGCACCCACAGCGGGGGGGCGAACATTCAGTACTTC.

This clonotype was counted between two and nine times. The chain carries TRBV7-9 and TRBJ2-7; D gene unclear. The CDR3 is 13 amino acids. CDR1 SEHNR and CDR2 FQNEAQ come from the germline V gene (reference sequence). Trimming removed 6 bases at V and 1 base at J, with 10 bases between. DNA for the CDR3: TGTGCCAGCAGGACAATGGAATCCTACGAGCAGTACTTC. It codes for CASRTMESYEQYF.

The chain carries TRBV20-1 and TRBJ1-2; D is perhaps TRBD1 (6 bases). Germline lookup yields CDR1 DFQATT and CDR2 SNEGSKA (reference sequence). The CDR3 spans 15 residues. V gave up 0 bases and J gave up 8 bases, with 19 bases separating them. The CDR3 loop reads CSARDPQRQAVGYTF. The DNA for the CDR3 is TGCAGTGCTAGAGATCCTCAAAGACAGGCAGTCGGCTACACCTTC.

The V call is TRBV20-1, the J call TRBJ2-7; D remains ambiguous. Trimming removed 3 bases from V and 2 bases from J, with 8 bases in between. This CDR3 region has 12 residues. Germline CDR1 DFQATT, CDR2 SNEGSKA (reference sequence). CDR3 DNA sequence: TGCAGTGCTAGCGGTTATGCCTACGAGCAGTACTTC. It yields the protein CSASGYAYEQYF.

The rearrangement uses TRBV13 and TRBJ1-1; D ambiguous. V shed 4 bases and J shed 5 bases, with 20 bases lying between them. The CDR3 contains 16 residues. CDR1 PRHDT and CDR2 FYEKMQ come from the germline V gene (reference sequence). The CDR3 protein is CASSSDPFGLGTEAFF. The CDR3 DNA reads as TGTGCCAGCAGCTCAGACCCCTTTGGACTGGGGACTGAAGCTTTCTTT.

The chain joins TRBV20-1 to TRBJ1-5; 9 bases line up with TRBD1. This CDR3 spans 14 amino acids. V gave up 3 bases and J gave up 5 bases; unmatched junction bases: 5. CDR1 DFQATT and CDR2 SNEGSKA come from the germline V gene (reference sequence). The CDR3 DNA follows: TGCAGTGCTAGTATCCGGACAGGGGATCAGCCCCAGCATTTT. Amino acid sequence: CSASIRTGDQPQHF.

This clonotype was counted only a few times. This sequence joins TRBV7-2 and TRBJ1-1, with D unresolved. Germline V gives CDR1 SGHTA, CDR2 FQGNSA. Trimming cost V 5 bases and J 0 bases, with 10 bases left between them. This CDR3 is built from 14 residues. The CDR3 DNA sequence: TGTGCCAGCAGCCCCCAACCCTTGAACACTGAAGCTTTCTTT. Translated: CASSPQPLNTEAFF.

This rearrangement joins TRBV7-2 to TRBJ2-5; 12 nucleotides match TRBD2. The CDR3 runs to 15 residues. Germline-derived CDR1 and CDR2 are SGHTA and FQGNSA. V shed 5 bases and J 4 bases; nucleotides not matched to a gene: 5. CDR3: CASSKELAGGETQYF. Written as DNA, the CDR3 is TGTGCCAGCAGCAAGGAACTAGCGGGAGGAGAGACCCAGTACTTC.

V gene TRBV2 combines with J gene TRBJ2-7, with 7 bases aligning to TRBD2. V shed 11 bases, J shed 3 bases, and the junction held 4 bases outside the gene matches. The V gene's germline CDR1 is SNHLY and CDR2 FYNNEI. The CDR3 is 11 amino acids. CDR3 sequence reads: CAASGNYEQYF. Written as DNA, the CDR3 is TGTGCCGCCAGCGGGAACTACGAGCAGTACTTC.

The chain links TRBV12-3 or TRBV12-4 to TRBJ2-3; 7 nucleotides agree with TRBD2. The CDR3 covers 17 residues. V shed 5 bases and J 0 bases; nucleotides not matched to a gene: 11. Here the CDR3 reads CASSQRHAGASTDTQYF. For the CDR3, the DNA is TGTGCCAGCAGTCAAAGGCATGCGGGAGCAAGCACAGATACGCAGTATTTT.